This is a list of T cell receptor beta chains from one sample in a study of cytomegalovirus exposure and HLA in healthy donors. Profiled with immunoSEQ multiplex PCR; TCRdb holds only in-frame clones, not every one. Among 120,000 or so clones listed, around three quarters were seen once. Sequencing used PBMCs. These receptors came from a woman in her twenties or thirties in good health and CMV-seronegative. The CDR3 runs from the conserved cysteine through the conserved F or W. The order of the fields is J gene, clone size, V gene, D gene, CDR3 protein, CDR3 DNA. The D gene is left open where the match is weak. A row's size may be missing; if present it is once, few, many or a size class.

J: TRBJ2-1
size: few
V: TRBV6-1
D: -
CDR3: CASSRTIYNEQFF
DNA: TGTGCCAGCAGCAGGACTATATACAATGAGCAGTTCTTC

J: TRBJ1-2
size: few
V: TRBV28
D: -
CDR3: CASSLRPVAVSGYTF
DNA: TGTGCCAGCAGTTTACGCCCGGTTGCGGTCTCTGGCTACACCTTC

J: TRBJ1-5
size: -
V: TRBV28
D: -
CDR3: CASSLDTRTVSNQPQHF
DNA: TGTGCCAGCAGTTTAGACACTCGGACTGTTAGCAATCAGCCCCAGCATTTT

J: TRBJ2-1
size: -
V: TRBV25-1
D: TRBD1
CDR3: CASSHPYRGAQVEQFF
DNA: TGTGCCAGCAGTCACCCGTACAGGGGTGCTCAGGTTGAGCAGTTCTTC

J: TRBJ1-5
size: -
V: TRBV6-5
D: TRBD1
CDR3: CASSHGQGANQPQHF
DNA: TGTGCCAGCAGTCACGGACAGGGAGCGAATCAGCCCCAGCATTTT

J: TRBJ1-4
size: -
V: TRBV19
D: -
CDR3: CASSRGRPGKLFF
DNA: TGTGCCAGTAGTAGGGGCCGACCAGGAAAACTGTTTTTT

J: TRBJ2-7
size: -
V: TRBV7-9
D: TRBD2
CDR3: CASSDTSGRYEQYF
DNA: TGTGCCAGCAGCGATACTAGCGGGAGGTACGAGCAGTACTTC

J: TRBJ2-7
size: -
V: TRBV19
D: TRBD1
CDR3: CASSIGTGGEQYF
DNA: TGTGCCAGTAGTATAGGGACAGGGGGCGAGCAGTACTTC

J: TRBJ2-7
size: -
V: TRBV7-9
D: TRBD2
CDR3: CASSLLAGGRNEQYF
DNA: TGTGCCAGCAGCCTATTAGCGGGGGGTCGCAACGAGCAGTACTTC

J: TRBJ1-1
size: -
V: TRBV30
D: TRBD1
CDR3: CAWSGPWGTANTEAFF
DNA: TGTGCCTGGTCGGGGCCTTGGGGGACAGCGAACACTGAAGCTTTCTTT

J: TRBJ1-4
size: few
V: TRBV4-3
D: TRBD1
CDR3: CASSQGRTGDLEGNEKLFF
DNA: TGCGCCAGCAGCCAAGGGCGGACAGGGGACCTCGAGGGTAATGAAAAACTGTTTTTT

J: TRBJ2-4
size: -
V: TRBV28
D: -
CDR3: CASSLSWSNGQYF
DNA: TGTGCCAGCAGTTTATCCTGGAGCAATGGTCAGTACTTC

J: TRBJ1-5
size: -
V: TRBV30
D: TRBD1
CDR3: CAWRADRDQPQHF
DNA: TGTGCCTGGAGAGCTGACAGGGATCAGCCCCAGCATTTT

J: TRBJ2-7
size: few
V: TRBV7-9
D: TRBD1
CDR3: CASSPGQGGYEQYF
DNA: TGTGCCAGCAGCCCGGGACAGGGGGGCTACGAGCAGTACTTC

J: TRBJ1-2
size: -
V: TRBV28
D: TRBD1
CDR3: CASSGGQGRGYTF
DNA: TGTGCCAGCAGTGGGGGACAGGGTCGGGGCTACACCTTC

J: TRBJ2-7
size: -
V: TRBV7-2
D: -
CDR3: CASTRQDSYEQYF
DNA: TGTGCCAGCACTCGACAGGACTCCTACGAGCAGTACTTC

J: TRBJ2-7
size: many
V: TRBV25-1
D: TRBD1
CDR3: CASSRGQGVPYEQYF
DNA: TGTGCCAGCAGTAGAGGACAGGGGGTCCCCTACGAGCAGTACTTC

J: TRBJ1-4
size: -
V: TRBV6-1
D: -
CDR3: CASSLTGDNEKLFF
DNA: TGTGCCAGCAGTCTGACGGGGGATAATGAAAAACTGTTTTTT

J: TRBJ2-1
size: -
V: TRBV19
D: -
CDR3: CASSIGQGLNEQFF
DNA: TGTGCCAGTAGTATAGGTCAGGGGCTCAATGAGCAGTTCTTC

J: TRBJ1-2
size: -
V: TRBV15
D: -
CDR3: CATSRDQGGGYTF
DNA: TGTGCCACCAGCAGAGATCAGGGCGGAGGCTACACCTTC

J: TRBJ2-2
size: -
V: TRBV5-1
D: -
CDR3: CASSLVSGNTGELFF
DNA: TGCGCCAGCAGCTTGGTTTCGGGGAACACCGGGGAGCTGTTTTTT

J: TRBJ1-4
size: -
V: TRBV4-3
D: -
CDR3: CASSPRSAATNEKLFF
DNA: TGCGCCAGCAGCCCCCGTAGCGCAGCAACTAATGAAAAACTGTTTTTT

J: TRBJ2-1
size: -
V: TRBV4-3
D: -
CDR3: CASSQDRGLGLNNEQFF
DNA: TGCGCCAGCAGCCAAGATAGAGGCCTTGGTTTGAACAATGAGCAGTTCTTC

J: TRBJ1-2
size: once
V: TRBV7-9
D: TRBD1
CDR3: CASSTGQGWYGYTF
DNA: TGTGCCAGCAGCACAGGACAGGGCTGGTATGGCTACACCTTC

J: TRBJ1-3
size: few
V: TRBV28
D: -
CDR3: CASSFPTANTIYF
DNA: TGTGCCAGCAGTTTCCCAACAGCAAACACCATATATTTT

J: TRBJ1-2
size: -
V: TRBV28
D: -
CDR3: CASSSLAGRYTF
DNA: TGTGCCAGCAGTTCCTTGGCAGGTCGCTACACCTTC

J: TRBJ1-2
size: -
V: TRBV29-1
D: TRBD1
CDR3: CSDKGAVGYTF
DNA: TGCAGCGATAAGGGGGCGGTAGGCTACACCTTC

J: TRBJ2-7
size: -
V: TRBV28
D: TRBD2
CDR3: CASRSAGTSSHEQYF
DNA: TGTGCCAGCAGGTCGGCCGGGACTAGCTCCCACGAGCAGTACTTC

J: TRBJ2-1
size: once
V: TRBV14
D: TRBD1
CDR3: CASSQDYRQGADREQFF
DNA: TGTGCCAGCAGCCAAGATTATCGGCAGGGGGCCGATCGGGAGCAGTTCTTC

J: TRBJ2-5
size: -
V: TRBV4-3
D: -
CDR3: CASSPMVRGEVETQYF
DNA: TGCGCCAGCAGCCCAATGGTCAGGGGTGAAGTGGAGACCCAGTACTTC

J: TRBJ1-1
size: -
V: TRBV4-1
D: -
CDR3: CASSQEQGWDAFF
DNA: TGCGCCAGCAGCCAAGAACAGGGATGGGACGCTTTCTTT

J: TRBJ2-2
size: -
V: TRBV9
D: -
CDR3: CASSVGLAAGELFF
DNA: TGTGCCAGCAGCGTAGGGCTAGCAGCCGGGGAGCTGTTTTTT

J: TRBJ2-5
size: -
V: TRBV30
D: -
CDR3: CAWGRGQETQYF
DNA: TGTGCCTGGGGGAGGGGGCAAGAGACCCAGTACTTC

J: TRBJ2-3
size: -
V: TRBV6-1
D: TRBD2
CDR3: CASIRGTSGTDTQYF
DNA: TGTGCCAGCATCCGCGGGACTAGCGGAACAGATACGCAGTATTTT

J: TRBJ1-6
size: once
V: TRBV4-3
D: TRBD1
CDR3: CASSGDRNHSPLHF
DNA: TGCGCCAGCAGCGGGGACAGAAACCATTCACCCCTCCACTTT

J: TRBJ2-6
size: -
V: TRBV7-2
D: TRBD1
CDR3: CASSLAGQGAGANVLTF
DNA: TGTGCCAGCAGCTTAGCGGGACAGGGGGCTGGGGCCAACGTCCTGACTTTC

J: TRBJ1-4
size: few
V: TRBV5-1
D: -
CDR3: CASSARTNEKLFF
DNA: TGCGCCAGCAGCGCGCGGACTAATGAAAAACTGTTTTTT

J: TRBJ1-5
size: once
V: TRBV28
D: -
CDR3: CASSLYGGSNQPQHF
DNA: TGTGCCAGCAGTTTATACGGCGGAAGCAATCAGCCCCAGCATTTT

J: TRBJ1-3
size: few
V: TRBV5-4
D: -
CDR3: CASSLPGMNTIYF
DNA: TGTGCCAGCAGCTTGCCGGGTATGAACACCATATATTTT